Presented here are 23 T cell receptor beta chains from one specimen sequenced in a study of T-cell memory formation after mild COVID-19. TCRdb reanalysed the 5' RACE reads using MiXCR and keeps one entry per CDR3 protein. Of about 310,000 distinct CDR3 sequences listed, around 19% are singletons. The sample taken for sequencing was PBMCs or a T cell subset sorted from them (not recorded which). These receptors were collected from a man between 18 and 35 years old who had mild COVID-19 (a few samples of this study predate the infection). Cell type and time point are not known.

The sample holds many counts of this clonotype. CDR3: CASSWGGRPDSGNTIYF. As DNA, the CDR3 is TGCGCCAGCAGCTGGGGGGGTAGACCTGACTCTGGAAACACCATATATTTT. This chain links TRBV5-1 with TRBJ1-3, with TRBD1 as a possible D gene (5 bases). This CDR3 has 17 amino acids. Germline CDR1 SGHRS, CDR2 YFSETQ. Trimming pared 3 bases from V and 0 bases from J, leaving 16 bases between.

V gene TRBV20-1 combines with J gene TRBJ2-3; TRBD2 aligns across 7 bases. Germline CDR1 is DFQATT and CDR2 is SNEGSKA (reference sequence). The V and J ends lost 1 base and 8 bases, in that order; junction bases with no gene match: 6. The CDR3 covers 13 residues. The CDR3 nucleotides read TGCAGTGCTAGAGGTGGGGGGGTCGGTACGCAGTATTTT. Residues: CSARGGGVGTQYF.

The chain recombines TRBV15 with TRBJ2-4, with D uncertain. This CDR3 has 15 amino acids. V dropped 3 bases and J dropped 3 bases, with 12 bases sitting between them. The germline V gene encodes CDR1 LNHNV and CDR2 YYDKDF (reference sequence). The CDR3 bases are TGTGCCACCAGCAGGTGGGAACAGTACAAAAACATTCAGTACTTC. It yields the protein CATSRWEQYKNIQYF.

The chain uses TRBV3-1 and TRBJ1-2; TRBD1 is a possible D gene (5 bases). Per germline, CDR1 LGHDT and CDR2 YNNKEL (reference sequence). The CDR3 has 14 amino acids. The ends were cut back, 1 base at V and 5 bases at J, with 11 bases in the middle. The DNA for the CDR3 is TGTGCCAGCAGCCAAGCCACAGGACCATATGGCTACACCTTC. Protein product: CASSQATGPYGYTF.

The chain uses TRBV20-1 and TRBJ2-2; D may be TRBD1 (5 bases). Germline lookup yields CDR1 DFQATT and CDR2 SNEGSKA (reference sequence). The CDR3 length is 13 residues. The V gene lost 3 bases and the J gene lost 5 bases, with 10 bases spanning the gap. DNA for the CDR3: TGCAGTGCTAGTAAGGGGTCGACCGGGGAGCTGTTTTTT. This codes for CSASKGSTGELFF.

This clonotype was detected a few times. The chain employs TRBV5-1 and TRBJ2-3; possibly TRBD1 for D (6 bases). Germline V gives CDR1 SGHRS, CDR2 YFSETQ. CDR3 length equals 16 residues. Trimming removed 0 bases from V and 0 bases from J, with 11 bases in between. The CDR3 region is CASSLGQGTSTDTQYF. The CDR3 DNA reads as TGCGCCAGCAGCTTGGGGCAGGGGACCAGCACAGATACGCAGTATTTT.

A few counts support this clonotype. The V and J genes are TRBV4-3 and TRBJ1-2, with a weak D call TRBD1 (6 bases). Germline-derived CDR1 and CDR2 are LGHNA and YSLEER. The CDR3 loop spans 15 amino acids. The V gene lost 0 bases and the J gene lost 5 bases, with 13 bases spanning the gap. CDR3 nucleotides: TGCGCCAGCAGCCAAGAACTGGGGGCGGGATATGGCTACACCTTC. This codes for CASSQELGAGYGYTF.

A few counts support this clonotype. This chain joins TRBV4-1 and TRBJ1-2, with no clear D. V was trimmed by 0 bases and J by 4 bases, leaving 6 bases between them. The CDR3 is made up of 13 amino acids. Germline CDR1 and CDR2: MGHRA and YSYEKL. The DNA for the CDR3 is TGCGCCAGCAGCCAAGAACGGGGCTATGGCTACACCTTC. Translating gives CASSQERGYGYTF.

This clonotype was seen more than once but under ten times. V usage is TRBV18 and J usage is TRBJ2-3; no clear D gene. Trimming cost V 2 bases and J 2 bases, with 14 bases left between them. Germline loops: CDR1 KGHSH, CDR2 LQKENI. CDR3 length equals 16 residues. The chain's CDR3 is CASSPSRSRHTDTQYF. The DNA of the CDR3 is TGTGCCAGCTCACCATCTCGCAGTAGGCACACAGATACGCAGTATTTT.

The rearrangement links TRBV20-1 to TRBJ1-1, with D unclear. This CDR3 has 12 residues. Germline assignment: CDR1 DFQATT and CDR2 SNEGSKA (reference sequence). The V gene lost 3 bases and the J gene lost 3 bases, with 8 bases spanning the gap. For the CDR3, the DNA is TGCAGTGCTAGTTGGCAGCACACTGAAGCTTTCTTT. The encoded protein is CSASWQHTEAFF.

CDR3 sequence reads: CASSSGGAGTEAFF. DNA for the CDR3: TGCGCCAGCAGCTCCGGGGGCGCAGGCACTGAAGCTTTCTTT. This chain uses TRBV5-1 with TRBJ1-1; possibly TRBD1 for D (6 bases). Trimming removed 3 bases at V and 4 bases at J, with 13 bases between. Germline CDR1 is SGHRS and CDR2 is YFSETQ. This CDR3 is 14 amino acids long.

This clonotype was seen ten or more times. The chain is built from TRBV2 and TRBJ1-2; D gene unclear. The V end lost 7 bases, the J end lost 8 bases, and 17 bases lay between the germline ends. CDR3 length: 13 residues. Per the germline V gene, CDR1 is SNHLY and CDR2 is FYNNEI. Here the CDR3 reads CASTLRRDTGYTF. The CDR3 DNA reads TGTGCCAGCACCTTGCGAAGGGATACGGGCTACACCTTC.

This clonotype was counted between two and nine times. The chain combines TRBV7-2 with TRBJ1-5, with D unclear. The CDR3 length is 12 residues. Germline values: CDR1 SGHTA, CDR2 FQGNSA. V gave up 3 bases and J gave up 4 bases, with 4 bases separating them. This CDR3 reads CASSLFNQPQHF. In nucleotides, the CDR3 is TGTGCCAGCAGCTTGTTTAATCAGCCCCAGCATTTT.

The chain recombines TRBV29-1 with TRBJ1-1; TRBD1 agrees at 9 bases. Germline V CDR1 and CDR2: SQVTM, ANQGSEA. V lost 7 bases to trimming and J lost 1 base; unmatched junction nucleotides: 10. This CDR3 region has 15 residues. This chain's CDR3 is CSAGQGRKANTEAFF. The CDR3 coding sequence is TGCAGCGCTGGACAGGGGAGGAAGGCGAACACTGAAGCTTTCTTT. Full variable domain (rest looked up from reference TRBV29-1 and TRBJ1-1): SAVISQKPSRDICQRGTSLTIQCQVDSQVTMMFWYRQQPGQSLTLIATANQGSEATYESGFVIDKFPISRPNLTFSTLTVSNMSPEDSSIYLCSAGQGRKANTEAFFGQGTRLTVV.

This clonotype was seen a few times. The V call is TRBV6-2 or TRBV6-3, the J call TRBJ2-7, with unresolved D. This CDR3 contains 14 residues. Germline CDR1 reads MNHEY; CDR2 reads SVGEGT. Trimming stripped 0 bases from V and 4 bases from J, with 10 bases between. CDR3 nucleotide sequence: TGTGCCAGCAGTTACTCGACGCAGATATACGAGCAGTACGTC. It yields the protein CASSYSTQIYEQYV.

The chain couples TRBV7-8 to TRBJ2-5; 8 bases match TRBD1. There are 16 residues in the CDR3. Germline V CDR1 and CDR2: SGHVS, FQNEAQ. Trimming cost V 5 bases and J 0 bases; bases outside gene matches: 8. Here the CDR3 reads CASSPVRDRYQETQYF. In nucleotides, the CDR3 is TGTGCCAGCAGCCCAGTCCGGGACAGGTACCAAGAGACCCAGTACTTC.

The J gene is TRBJ1-2, the V gene TRBV5-1; 9 bases fit TRBD1. The length of the CDR3 is 14 residues. Trimming cost V 4 bases and J 14 bases; bases outside gene matches: 15. Germline V CDR1 and CDR2: SGHRS, YFSETQ. Here the CDR3 DNA reads TGCGCCAGCAGCCCTGATCCGGGACAGGGTACGGATACCTTC. This sequence encodes CASSPDPGQGTDTF. The entire variable domain, with the rest obtained from reference TRBV5-1 and TRBJ1-2, is as follows: KAGVTQTPRYLIKTRGQQVTLSCSPISGHRSVSWYQQTPGQGLQFLFEYFSETQRNKGNFPGRFSGRQFSNSRSEMNVSTLELGDSALYLCASSPDPGQGTDTFGSGTRLTVV.

This clonotype was seen more than once but under ten times. The rearrangement joins TRBV27 to TRBJ1-4; D not resolved. Germline assignment: CDR1 MNHEY and CDR2 SMNVEV (reference sequence). V was pared by 6 bases and J by 7 bases, with 9 bases between. The CDR3 runs to 12 residues. The CDR3 DNA is TGTGCCAGCAGGGGGTTGAGTGAAAAACTGTTTTTT. As protein: CASRGLSEKLFF.

This sequence joins TRBV20-1 and TRBJ2-7, with a tentative D call TRBD1 (6 bases). V lost 3 bases to trimming and J lost 2 bases, with 11 bases between them. The CDR3 runs to 13 residues. In germline, CDR1 is DFQATT, CDR2 SNEGSKA (reference sequence). The CDR3 region is CSASLQGTYEQYF. In DNA, the CDR3 is TGCAGTGCTAGCCTTCAGGGGACCTACGAGCAGTACTTC.

This clonotype was recorded a few times. The chain employs TRBV2 and TRBJ1-2; no firm D call. The germline V and J ends were trimmed by 8 bases and 4 bases, with 14 bases remaining between them. The CDR3 runs 13 residues. Germline V gene sequence: CDR1 SNHLY, CDR2 FYNNEI. The CDR3 DNA sequence: TGTGCCAGCGCCATAGGGTTTGGCTATGGCTACACCTTC. Translating it yields CASAIGFGYGYTF.

CDR3 sequence: CASTRGTGSLSYEQYF. Written as DNA, the CDR3 is TGTGCCAGTACGAGAGGGACAGGGTCCTTGTCCTACGAGCAGTACTTC. The chain employs TRBV5-6 and TRBJ2-7; the match to TRBD1 covers 9 bases. J gave up 1 base and V 8 bases, and 13 bases lay outside the gene matches. Germline assignment: CDR1 SGHDT and CDR2 YYEEEE. CDR3 length equals 16 residues.

The chain joins TRBV5-5 to TRBJ2-7; no clear D. Germline loops: CDR1 SGHKS, CDR2 YYEKEE (reference sequence). CDR3 length: 12 amino acids. Between the trimmed V and J ends, which lost 1 base and 3 bases, there was a span of 5 bases. This CDR3 reads CASSLTFYEQYV. The CDR3, as DNA: TGTGCCAGCAGCTTGACATTCTACGAGCAGTACGTC.

The gene calls are TRBV18 and TRBJ1-5; 10 nucleotides match TRBD1. Germline trimming cut 3 bases from V and 6 bases from J; bases unmatched to any gene: 8. The CDR3 is made up of 16 amino acids. The V gene's germline CDR1 is KGHSH and CDR2 LQKENI. The CDR3 DNA sequence: TGTGCCAGCTCACCCCCCGGGACAGGGGTGGTTCAGCCCCAGCATTTT. Its translation: CASSPPGTGVVQPQHF.